The rows below give T cell receptor beta chains drawn from one sample of a study of blood T cell repertoires in COVID-19. This table comes from immunoSEQ multiplex PCR, and its TCRdb copy is limited to in-frame clones, with some not included. Among 150,000 or so clones listed, approximately 80% were seen once. The sequencing input was PBMCs or T cells enriched from blood (not recorded which). These receptors were collected from a man aged 50-59 years who had recovered from COVID-19. CDR3s include the opening cysteine and the closing phenylalanine or tryptophan. D genes are given only for firm matches. A clone size is listed for some rows: how often the clone was seen (once, few, many), or a class if it is expanded.

TRBD1	NA	TRBV7-2	TRBJ1-1	CASSSGTGEYTEAFF	TGTGCCAGCAGCTCAGGGACAGGGGAATACACTGAAGCTTTCTTT
TRBD2	NA	TRBV20-1	TRBJ2-2	CSASPSGGNTGELFF	TGCAGTGCTAGTCCTAGCGGGGGGAACACCGGGGAGCTGTTTTTT
NA	NA	TRBV6-6	TRBJ2-2	CASSKTHGELFF	TGTGCCAGCAGTAAGACTCACGGGGAGCTGTTTTTT
NA	few	TRBV6-1	TRBJ1-1	CASSEPVANTEAFF	TGTGCCAGCAGTGAACCGGTAGCCAACACTGAAGCTTTCTTT
TRBD1	NA	TRBV6-5	TRBJ2-7	CASSYLGQGIDEQYF	TGTGCCAGCAGTTACTTAGGACAGGGTATAGACGAGCAGTACTTC
NA	NA	TRBV18	TRBJ1-5	CASSPGSQPQHF	TGTGCCAGCTCGCCAGGGAGTCAGCCCCAGCATTTT
NA	once	TRBV30	TRBJ2-4	CAWSPGFGLNIQYF	TGTGCCTGGAGTCCCGGGTTTGGTTTAAACATTCAGTACTTC
NA	NA	TRBV11-2	TRBJ2-2	CASSLSQYTGELFF	TGTGCCAGCAGCTTATCGCAGTACACCGGGGAGCTGTTTTTT
NA	few	TRBV12-3/TRBV12-4	TRBJ1-2	CASSFGDGYTF	TGTGCCAGCAGTTTCGGGGATGGCTACACCTTC
NA	NA	TRBV5-6	TRBJ2-7	CASSFVSLGRSYEQYF	TGTGCCAGCAGCTTTGTCTCATTGGGCCGCTCCTACGAGCAGTACTTC
TRBD2	NA	TRBV5-1	TRBJ2-5	CASSGGRVQETQYF	TGCGCCAGCAGCGGCGGGAGGGTGCAAGAGACCCAGTACTTC
NA	once	TRBV6-1	TRBJ1-2	CASSEWGTGNYGYTF	TGTGCCAGCAGTGAATGGGGGACTGGAAACTATGGCTACACCTTC
NA	NA	TRBV7-5	TRBJ1-5	CVRSSTKNPGQLSKGSQPQHF	TGTGTCAGAAGCTCCACAAAGAACCCGGGACAGCTAAGTAAAGGAAGTCAGCCCCAGCATTTT
NA	NA	TRBV21-1	TRBJ1-5	CASSNDRWNQPQHF	TGTGCCAGCAGCAACGACAGGTGGAATCAGCCCCAGCATTTT
TRBD2	NA	TRBV28	TRBJ2-7	CASSFGVGLAYEQYF	TGTGCCAGCAGTTTCGGGGTCGGACTAGCCTACGAGCAGTACTTC
TRBD1	NA	TRBV4-1	TRBJ1-5	CASSQGPGGQPQHF	TGCGCCAGCAGCCAAGGCCCAGGGGGTCAGCCCCAGCATTTT
TRBD2	few	TRBV5-1	TRBJ2-2	CASSTGTSGLSLPGELFF	TGCGCCAGCAGCACCGGGACTAGCGGCCTTTCGCTTCCCGGGGAGCTGTTTTTT
TRBD1	NA	TRBV11-1	TRBJ2-1	CASSLGTGVDEQFF	TGTGCCAGCAGCTTAGGGACAGGGGTCGATGAGCAGTTCTTC
NA	NA	TRBV18	TRBJ2-4	CASSPAGRNIQYF	TGTGCCAGCTCACCAGCGGGGAGAAACATTCAGTACTTC
NA	NA	TRBV7-9	TRBJ1-4	CASSLAQGITNEKLFF	TGTGCCAGCAGCTTAGCCCAGGGGATAACTAATGAAAAACTGTTTTTT
NA	once	TRBV19	TRBJ2-1	CASTGLPNEQFF	TGTGCCAGTACGGGACTCCCCAATGAGCAGTTCTTC
NA	NA	TRBV6-5	TRBJ1-3	CASSPTDSGNTIYF	TGTGCCAGCAGTCCGACAGACTCTGGAAACACCATATATTTT
TRBD1	NA	TRBV7-7	TRBJ2-5	CASSRGTGNRETQYF	TGTGCCAGCAGCAGAGGGACAGGTAATCGAGAGACCCAGTACTTC
NA	few	TRBV20-1	TRBJ1-1	CSVPGRVEAFF	TGCAGTGTCCCGGGCAGGGTTGAAGCTTTCTTT
TRBD1	NA	TRBV5-6	TRBJ1-2	CASSLGPPTRTGNGYTF	TGTGCCAGCAGCTTGGGCCCCCCCACCCGGACAGGGAATGGCTACACCTTC
TRBD1	NA	TRBV7-2	TRBJ1-2	CASSVGQINYGYTF	TGTGCCAGCAGCGTGGGACAGATTAACTATGGCTACACCTTC